This T cell receptor (beta chain) stems from a study of OX40 agonist ivuxolimab in advanced cancers. Whole-study results and caveats: Not determined was the antigen specificity of the expanded peripheral T cells. Patients who responded partially at 0.1-3.0 mg/kg showed clonal expansion ranking among the lowest.

The CDR3 is made up of 13 amino acids. Germline V gene lookup returns CDR1 MDHEN and CDR2 SYDVKM. Trimming removed 6 bases at V and 2 bases at J, with 8 bases between. Only in-frame clones appear in the TCRdb table, and some are missing; sequencing was by immunoSEQ multiplex PCR. The table lists about 36,000 clones, 74% of them singletons. Turning to this clone: Its antigen is as yet unknown.

The chain is built from TRBV28 and TRBJ1-5; tentatively, D is TRBD1 (5 bases). The clonotype was recovered from an adult with an advanced solid tumor such as melanoma, head and neck, liver or kidney cancer. The sequences come from CD4+ or CD8+ T cells sorted from blood, collected in a trial of the OX40 agonist ivuxolimab. CDR3 amino acids: CASRGTGNQPQHF. CDR3 sequence (DNA): TGTGCCAGCAGGGGGACTGGCAATCAGCCCCAGCATTTT. The full variable domain, completed using reference TRBV28 and TRBJ1-5, is DVKVTQSSRYLVKRTGEKVFLECVQDMDHENMFWYRQDPGLGLRLIYFSYDVKMKEKGDIPEGYSVSREKKERFSLILESASTNQTSMYLCASRGTGNQPQHFGDGTRLSIL.